This T cell receptor (beta chain) was obtained from a study of cytomegalovirus exposure and HLA in healthy donors. Researchers ran the PCR with 60 Vbeta and 13 Jbeta primers. The protocol was immunoSEQ multiplex PCR, while the TCRdb copy is restricted to in-frame clones and leaves out a portion. The table includes around 100,000 clones, 79% detected once. Study-level findings and limits: In a later analysis, common viral pathogens appeared linked to several of the most significant clusters. An analysis was carried out at a later point. It showed that HLA-associated TCR beta chains were more clonally expanded than equally common non-associated chains.

The CDR3 has 15 amino acids. Germline-derived CDR1 and CDR2 are SGHNT and YYREEE (reference sequence). V shed 4 bases and J 5 bases; nucleotides not matched to a gene: 11. On this clone: Its antigen is unknown.

This sequence was found in a man aged 45-60 years in good health and CMV-seropositive. The chain is built from TRBV5-4 and TRBJ1-1; TRBD1 aligns across 7 bases. Source material: PBMCs. CDR3 sequence reads: CASSGSGTVVTEAFF. CDR3 coding DNA: TGTGCCAGCAGCGGATCCGGGACAGTAGTAACTGAAGCTTTCTTT.